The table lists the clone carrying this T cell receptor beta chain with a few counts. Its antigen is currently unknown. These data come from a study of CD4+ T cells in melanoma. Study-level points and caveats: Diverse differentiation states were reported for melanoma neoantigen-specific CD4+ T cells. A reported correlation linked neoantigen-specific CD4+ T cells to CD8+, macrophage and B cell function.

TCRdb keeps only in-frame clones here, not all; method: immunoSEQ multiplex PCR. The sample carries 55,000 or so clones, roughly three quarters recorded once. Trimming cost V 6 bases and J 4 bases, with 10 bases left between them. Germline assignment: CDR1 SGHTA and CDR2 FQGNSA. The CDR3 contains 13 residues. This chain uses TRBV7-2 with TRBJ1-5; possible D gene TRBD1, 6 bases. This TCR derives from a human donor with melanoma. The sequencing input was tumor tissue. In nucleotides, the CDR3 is TGTGCCAGCAGGCGAACAGGGAATCAGCCCCAGCATTTT. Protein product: CASRRTGNQPQHF.